This paragraph covers one T cell receptor (beta chain) sequence. Its antigen is unidentified. The record originates from a study of shared clonotypes between healthy human individuals. Overall study results and limits: Few donors limited the genetic and exposure-history diversity represented.

The CDR3 consists of 14 residues. Trimming cost V 0 bases and J 7 bases, with 13 bases left between them. Germline V gene sequence: CDR1 WNHNN, CDR2 SYGVQD (reference sequence). Methods used by the authors: In the immunoSEQ data, sequences were junction-only and lacked quality scores, so filtering differed. Profiled with immunoSEQ multiplex PCR; TCRdb holds only in-frame clones, not every one. D and trimming come from the DNA, and the V and J calls and clone size come from that table. The sample consists of about 470,000 clones, roughly three quarters of them appearing once. Researchers drew on tens of millions of PBMCs for genomic DNA from unsorted samples.

The V and J genes are TRBV10-1 and TRBJ2-7; D is unclear. The sequenced sample consisted of PBMCs. The clonotype originates from a woman aged 40-49 years in good health. Some clones in this sample may be carry-over from other donors' samples. In DNA, the CDR3 is TGCGCCAGCAGTGAGTCGAATTCGATACGGGAGCAGTACTTC. Its translation is CASSESNSIREQYF.